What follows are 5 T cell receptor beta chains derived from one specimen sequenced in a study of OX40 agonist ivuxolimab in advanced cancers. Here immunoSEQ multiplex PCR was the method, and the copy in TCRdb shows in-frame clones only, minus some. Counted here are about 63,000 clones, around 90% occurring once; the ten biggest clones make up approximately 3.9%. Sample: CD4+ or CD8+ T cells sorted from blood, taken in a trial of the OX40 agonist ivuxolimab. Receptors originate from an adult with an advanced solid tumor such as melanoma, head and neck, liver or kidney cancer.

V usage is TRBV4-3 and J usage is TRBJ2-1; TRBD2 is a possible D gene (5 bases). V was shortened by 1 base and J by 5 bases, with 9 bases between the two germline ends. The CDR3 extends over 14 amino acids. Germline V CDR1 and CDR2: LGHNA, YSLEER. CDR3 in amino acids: CASSQGIGNNEQFF. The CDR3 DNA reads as TGCGCCAGCAGCCAAGGTATCGGGAACAATGAGCAGTTCTTC.

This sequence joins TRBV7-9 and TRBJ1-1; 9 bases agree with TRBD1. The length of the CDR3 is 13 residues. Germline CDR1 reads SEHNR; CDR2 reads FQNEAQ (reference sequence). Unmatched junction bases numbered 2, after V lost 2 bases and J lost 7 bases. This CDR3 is CASSLKGQGEAFF. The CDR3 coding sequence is TGTGCCAGCAGCTTAAAGGGACAGGGTGAAGCTTTCTTT.

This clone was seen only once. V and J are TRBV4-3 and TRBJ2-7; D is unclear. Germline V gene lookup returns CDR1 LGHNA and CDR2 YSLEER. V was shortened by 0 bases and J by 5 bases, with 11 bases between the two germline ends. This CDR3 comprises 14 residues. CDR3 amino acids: CASSQDLRFNEQYF. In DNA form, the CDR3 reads TGCGCCAGCAGCCAAGATCTCAGGTTTAACGAGCAGTACTTC.

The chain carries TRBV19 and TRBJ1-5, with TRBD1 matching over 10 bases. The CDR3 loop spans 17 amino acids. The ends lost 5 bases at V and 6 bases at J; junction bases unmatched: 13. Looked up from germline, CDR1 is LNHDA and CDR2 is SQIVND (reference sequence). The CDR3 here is CASSPIETGGLSQPQHF. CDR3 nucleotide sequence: TGTGCCAGTAGTCCCATCGAGACAGGGGGCTTGAGTCAGCCCCAGCATTTT. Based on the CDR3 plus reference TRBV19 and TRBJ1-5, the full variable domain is DGGITQSPKYLFRKEGQNVTLSCEQNLNHDAMYWYRQDPGQGLRLIYYSQIVNDFQKGDIAEGYSVSREKKESFPLTVTSAQKNPTAFYLCASSPIETGGLSQPQHFGDGTRLSIL.

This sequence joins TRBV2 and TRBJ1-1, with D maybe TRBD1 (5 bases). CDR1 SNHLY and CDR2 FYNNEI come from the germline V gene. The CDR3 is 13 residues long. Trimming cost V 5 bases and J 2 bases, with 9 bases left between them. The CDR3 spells CASSLGGNTEAFF. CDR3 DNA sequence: TGTGCCAGCAGTCTTGGGGGAAACACTGAAGCTTTCTTT.